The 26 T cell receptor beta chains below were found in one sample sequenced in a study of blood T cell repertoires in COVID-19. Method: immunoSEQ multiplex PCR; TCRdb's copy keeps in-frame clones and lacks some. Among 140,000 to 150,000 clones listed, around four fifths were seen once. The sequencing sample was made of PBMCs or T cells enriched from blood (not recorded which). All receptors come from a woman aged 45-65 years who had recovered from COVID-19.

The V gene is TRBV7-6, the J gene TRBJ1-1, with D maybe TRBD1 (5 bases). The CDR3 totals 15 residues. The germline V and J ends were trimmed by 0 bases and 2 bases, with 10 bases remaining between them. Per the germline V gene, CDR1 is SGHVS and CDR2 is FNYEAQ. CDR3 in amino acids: CASSLAGLYNTEAFF. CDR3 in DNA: TGTGCCAGCAGCTTAGCGGGACTCTACAACACTGAAGCTTTCTTT.

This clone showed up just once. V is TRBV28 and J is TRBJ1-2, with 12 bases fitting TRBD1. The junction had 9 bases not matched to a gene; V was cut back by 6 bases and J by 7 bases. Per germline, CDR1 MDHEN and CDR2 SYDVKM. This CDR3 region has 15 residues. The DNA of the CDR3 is TGTGCCAGCAGCGAGCCCGGGACAGGGGGCAGTGGCTACACCTTC. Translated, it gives CASSEPGTGGSGYTF.

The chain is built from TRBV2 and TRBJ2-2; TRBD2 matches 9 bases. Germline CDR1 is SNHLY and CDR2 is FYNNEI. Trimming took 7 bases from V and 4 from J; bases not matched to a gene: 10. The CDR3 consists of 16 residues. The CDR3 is CASNVAGALSTGELFF. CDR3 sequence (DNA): TGTGCCAGCAATGTAGCGGGGGCCCTAAGCACCGGGGAGCTGTTTTTT.

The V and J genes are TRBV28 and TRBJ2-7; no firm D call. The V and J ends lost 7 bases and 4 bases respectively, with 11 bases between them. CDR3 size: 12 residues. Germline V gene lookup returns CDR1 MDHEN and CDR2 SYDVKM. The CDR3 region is CASTGGLYEQYF. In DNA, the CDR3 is TGTGCCAGCACTGGTGGGCTATACGAGCAGTACTTC.

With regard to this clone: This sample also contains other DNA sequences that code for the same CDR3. The CDR3 DNA follows: TGTGCCAGCAGTAGGACAGTTCAAGAGACCCAGTACTTC. Translation gives CASSRTVQETQYF. V and J are TRBV5-5 and TRBJ2-5; tentative D call: TRBD1 (6 bases). This CDR3 has 13 residues. Germline CDR1 SGHKS, CDR2 YYEKEE (reference sequence). V was pared by 5 bases and J by 2 bases, with 10 bases between. Full variable domain (outside the CDR3, taken from reference TRBV5-5 and TRBJ2-5): DAGVTQSPTHLIKTRGQQVTLRCSPISGHKSVSWYQQVLGQGPQFIFQYYEKEERGRGNFPDRFSARQFPNYSSELNVNALLLGDSALYLCASSRTVQETQYFGPGTRLLVL.

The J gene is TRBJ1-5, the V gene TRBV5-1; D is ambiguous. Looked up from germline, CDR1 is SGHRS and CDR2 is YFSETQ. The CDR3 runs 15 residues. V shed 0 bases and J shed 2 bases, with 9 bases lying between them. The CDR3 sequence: CASSLGPSGNQPQHF. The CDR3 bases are TGCGCCAGCAGCTTGGGGCCCAGCGGCAATCAGCCCCAGCATTTT.

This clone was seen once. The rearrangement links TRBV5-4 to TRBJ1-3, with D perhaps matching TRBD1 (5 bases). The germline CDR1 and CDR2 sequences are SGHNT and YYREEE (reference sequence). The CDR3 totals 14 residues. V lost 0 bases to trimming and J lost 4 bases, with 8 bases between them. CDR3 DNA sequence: TGTGCCAGCAGCTTGGGAAGGGGAGGAAACACCATATATTTT. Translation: CASSLGRGGNTIYF. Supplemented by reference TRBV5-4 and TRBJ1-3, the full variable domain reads ETGVTQSPTHLIKTRGQQVTLRCSSQSGHNTVSWYQQALGQGPQFIFQYYREEENGRGNFPPRFSGLQFPNYSSELNVNALELDDSALYLCASSLGRGGNTIYFGEGSWLTVV.

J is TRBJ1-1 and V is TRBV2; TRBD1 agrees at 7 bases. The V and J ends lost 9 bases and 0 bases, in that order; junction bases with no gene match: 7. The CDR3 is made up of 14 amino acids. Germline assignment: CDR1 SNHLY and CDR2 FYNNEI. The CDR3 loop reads CASDRAPMNTEAFF. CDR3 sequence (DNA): TGTGCCAGTGACAGGGCGCCCATGAACACTGAAGCTTTCTTT.

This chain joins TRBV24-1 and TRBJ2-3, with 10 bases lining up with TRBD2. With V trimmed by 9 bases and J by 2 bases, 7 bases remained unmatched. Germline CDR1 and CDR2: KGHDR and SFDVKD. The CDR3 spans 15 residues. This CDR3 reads CATSLAGEYTDTQYF. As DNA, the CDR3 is TGTGCCACCTCCCTAGCGGGGGAGTACACAGATACGCAGTATTTT.

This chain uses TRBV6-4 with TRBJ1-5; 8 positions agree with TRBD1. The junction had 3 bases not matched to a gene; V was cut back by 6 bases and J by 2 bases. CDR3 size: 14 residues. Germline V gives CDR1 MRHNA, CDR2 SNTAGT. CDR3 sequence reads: CASSAQGGNQPQHF. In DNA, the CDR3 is TGTGCCAGCAGCGCACAGGGGGGCAATCAGCCCCAGCATTTT.

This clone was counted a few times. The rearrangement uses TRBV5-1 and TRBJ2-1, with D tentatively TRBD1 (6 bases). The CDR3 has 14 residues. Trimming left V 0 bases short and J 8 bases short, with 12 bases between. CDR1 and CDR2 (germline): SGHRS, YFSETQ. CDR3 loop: CASSLGQEGDEQFF. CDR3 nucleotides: TGCGCCAGCAGCTTGGGACAAGAGGGGGATGAGCAGTTCTTC.

CDR3 residues: CASSGASETQYF. The CDR3 DNA is TGTGCCAGTAGTGGGGCTTCAGAGACCCAGTACTTC. The rearrangement uses TRBV19 and TRBJ2-5; tentatively, D is TRBD1 (5 bases). Germline V CDR1 and CDR2: LNHDA, SQIVND (reference sequence). The CDR3 has 12 amino acids. V was pared by 5 bases and J by 4 bases, with 8 bases between.

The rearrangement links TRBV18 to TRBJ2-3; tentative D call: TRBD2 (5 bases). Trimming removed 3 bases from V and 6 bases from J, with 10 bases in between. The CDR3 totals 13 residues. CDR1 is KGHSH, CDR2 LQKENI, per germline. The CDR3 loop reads CASSPASGDTQYF. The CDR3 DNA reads TGTGCCAGCTCACCTGCCTCGGGGGATACGCAGTATTTT. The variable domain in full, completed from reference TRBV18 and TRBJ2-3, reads NAGVMQNPRHLVRRRGQEARLRCSPMKGHSHVYWYRQLPEEGLKFMVYLQKENIIDESGMPKERFSAEFPKEGPSILRIQQVVRGDSAAYFCASSPASGDTQYFGPGTRLTVL.

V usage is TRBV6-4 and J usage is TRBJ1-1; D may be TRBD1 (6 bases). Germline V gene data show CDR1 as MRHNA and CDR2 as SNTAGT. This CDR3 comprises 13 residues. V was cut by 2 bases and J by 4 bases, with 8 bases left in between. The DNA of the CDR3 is TGTGCCAGCAGTGACCAGGGGCCCACTGAAGCTTTCTTT. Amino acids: CASSDQGPTEAFF.

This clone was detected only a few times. The CDR3 coding sequence is TGTGCCAGCAGCTTAGAGAACGGTGATTCACCCCTCCACTTT. It encodes CASSLENGDSPLHF. The chain joins TRBV5-5 to TRBJ1-6; the D is unclear. CDR3 size: 14 residues. V was pared by 2 bases and J by 8 bases, with 11 bases between. Looked up from germline, CDR1 is SGHKS and CDR2 is YYEKEE (reference sequence).

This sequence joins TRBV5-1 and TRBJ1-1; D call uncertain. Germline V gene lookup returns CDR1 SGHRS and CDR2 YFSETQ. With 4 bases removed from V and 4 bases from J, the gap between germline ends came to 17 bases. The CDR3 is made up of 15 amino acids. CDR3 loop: CASSPVLGEGTEAFF. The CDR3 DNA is TGCGCCAGCAGCCCGGTGCTGGGAGAGGGCACTGAAGCTTTCTTT.

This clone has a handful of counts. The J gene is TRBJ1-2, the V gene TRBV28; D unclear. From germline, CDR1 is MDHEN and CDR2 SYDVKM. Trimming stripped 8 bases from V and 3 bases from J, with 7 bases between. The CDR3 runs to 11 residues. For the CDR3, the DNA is TGTGCCAGCGGTTCCGACTATGGCTACACCTTC. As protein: CASGSDYGYTF.

CDR3 DNA: TGTGCCAGCACCCCACCCGGCAGAGGGACCCAGTACTTC. Protein sequence: CASTPPGRGTQYF. The chain links TRBV2 to TRBJ2-5; D is unresolved. V gave up 7 bases and J gave up 7 bases, with 16 bases separating them. The length of the CDR3 is 13 residues. Per the germline V gene, CDR1 is SNHLY and CDR2 is FYNNEI. Using reference TRBV2 and TRBJ2-5 for the parts outside the CDR3, the full variable domain is EPEVTQTPSHQVTQMGQEVILRCVPISNHLYFYWYRQILGQKVEFLVSFYNNEISEKSEIFDDQFSVERPDGSNFTLKIRSTKLEDSAMYFCASTPPGRGTQYFGPGTRLLVL.

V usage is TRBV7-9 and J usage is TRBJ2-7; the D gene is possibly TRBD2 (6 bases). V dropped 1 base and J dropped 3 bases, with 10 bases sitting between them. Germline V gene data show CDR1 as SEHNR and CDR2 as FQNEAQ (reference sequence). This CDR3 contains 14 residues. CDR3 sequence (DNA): TGTGCCAGCAGCTTAGTAGCGGACGGCTACGAGCAGTACTTC. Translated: CASSLVADGYEQYF.

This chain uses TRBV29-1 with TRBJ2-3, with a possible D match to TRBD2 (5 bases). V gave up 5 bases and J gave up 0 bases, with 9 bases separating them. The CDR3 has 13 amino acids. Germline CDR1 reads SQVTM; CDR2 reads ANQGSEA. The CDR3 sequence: CSVLGSSTDTQYF. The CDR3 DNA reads TGCAGCGTTTTAGGGAGTAGCACAGATACGCAGTATTTT.

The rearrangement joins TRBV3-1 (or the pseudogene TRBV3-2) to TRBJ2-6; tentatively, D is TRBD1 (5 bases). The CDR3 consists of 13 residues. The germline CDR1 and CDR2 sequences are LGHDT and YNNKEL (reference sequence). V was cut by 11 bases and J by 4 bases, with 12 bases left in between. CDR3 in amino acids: CAAMGPGANVLTF. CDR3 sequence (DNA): TGTGCCGCAATGGGGCCCGGGGCCAACGTCCTGACTTTC.

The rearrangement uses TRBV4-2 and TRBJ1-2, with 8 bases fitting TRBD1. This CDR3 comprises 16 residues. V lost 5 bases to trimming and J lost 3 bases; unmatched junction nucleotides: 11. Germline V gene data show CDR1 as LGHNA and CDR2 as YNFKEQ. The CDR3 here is CASSFDSGTGDYGYTF. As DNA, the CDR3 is TGTGCCAGCAGCTTCGACTCCGGGACAGGAGACTATGGCTACACCTTC.

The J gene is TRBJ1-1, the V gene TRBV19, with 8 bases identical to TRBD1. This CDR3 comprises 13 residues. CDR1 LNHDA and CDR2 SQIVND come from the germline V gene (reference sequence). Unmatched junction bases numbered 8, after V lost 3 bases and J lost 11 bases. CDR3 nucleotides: TGTGCCAGTAGTATTTCAGGGGGCGCAAAGGCTTTCTTT. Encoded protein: CASSISGGAKAFF.

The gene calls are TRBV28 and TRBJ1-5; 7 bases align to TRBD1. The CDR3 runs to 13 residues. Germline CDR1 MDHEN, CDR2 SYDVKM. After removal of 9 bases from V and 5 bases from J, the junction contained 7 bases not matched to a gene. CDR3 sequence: CASRDRADQPQHF. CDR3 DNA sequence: TGTGCCAGTCGGGACAGAGCAGATCAGCCCCAGCATTTT.

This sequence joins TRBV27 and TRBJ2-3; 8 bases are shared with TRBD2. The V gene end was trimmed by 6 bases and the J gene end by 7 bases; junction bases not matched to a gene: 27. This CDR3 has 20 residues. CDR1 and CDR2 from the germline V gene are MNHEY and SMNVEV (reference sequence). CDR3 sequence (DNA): TGTGCCAGCAGACTTTGGGGTGTTCAGGGACTGAGCGGGGGCTCTAATACGCAGTATTTT. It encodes CASRLWGVQGLSGGSNTQYF.

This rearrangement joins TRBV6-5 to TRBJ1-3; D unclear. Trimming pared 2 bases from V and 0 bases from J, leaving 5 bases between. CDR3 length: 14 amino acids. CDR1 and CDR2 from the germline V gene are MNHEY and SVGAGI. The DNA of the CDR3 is TGTGCCAGCAGTTACACACGCTCTGGAAACACCATATATTTT. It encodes CASSYTRSGNTIYF.